The source of this T cell receptor (beta chain) is a study of T cell clonotyping in hematopoietic cell transplantation. The method was immunoSEQ multiplex PCR; TCRdb's version includes in-frame clones alone and lacks a portion of them. Seen here are approximately 17,000 clones, less than 80% observed once, and the top ten hold about an eighth. To note about this clone: Its antigen is unidentified.

Study-level findings and limits: Few recipient clonotypes overlapped donors; over 95% were de novo at given depth. Higher Inverse Simpson Index values in graft donor and pretransplant recipient predicted broader posttransplant TCR diversity.

The receptor's source is a male patient in his fifties who had an allogeneic stem cell transplant from an unrelated donor, so T cells may come from the graft donor. Some clones in this sample may be carry-over from other donors' samples. The sequences come from PBMCs, collected 30 days after allogeneic stem cell transplant.

CDR3: CAISEGRSGGFEAFF. CDR3 coding DNA: TGTGCCATCAGTGAGGGGAGGTCAGGGGGCTTCGAAGCTTTCTTT. V gene TRBV10-3 combines with J gene TRBJ1-1, with 8 bases that match TRBD1. Germline lookup yields CDR1 ENHRY and CDR2 SYGVKD. Trimming at V came to 2 bases and at J to 8 bases, leaving 10 bases not matched to a gene. The CDR3 extends over 15 amino acids.